The 21 T cell receptor beta chains reported below all come from one sample, sequenced in a study of tissue T cells after allogeneic stem cell transplantation. The time point here: mouse harvest day 7 after allogeneic transplant. Each mouse received 10^7 T-cell-depleted marrow cells plus 10^6 splenic CD5+ T cells by tail vein. Sequencing used immunoSEQ multiplex PCR; TCRdb keeps in-frame clones, though not all of them. In the table there are approximately 2,000 clones, about 60% of which are singletons. The specimen was spleen. The source of these receptors is a female BALB/c mouse given C57BL/6 T cells with graft-versus-host disease after an allogeneic hematopoietic cell transplant.

Turning to this clone: Gene names are the mouse ones. The read ends 1 residue before the CDR3 terminus; that terminus is restored from the germline J gene. The chain is built from TRBV15 and TRBJ1-1; D is undetermined. CDR1 is SGHND and CDR2 is FRSKSL in the germline V gene. The CDR3 length is 13 residues. V lost 3 bases and J lost 3, with 8 bases in between. The CDR3 sequence: CASSLGRHTEVFF. The sequenced CDR3 bases are TGTGCCAGCAGTTTGGGCAGACACACAGAAGTCTTC.

Note on this clone: Each gene name is a mouse one. With the read ending 1 residue before the CDR3 end, the germline J gene is used to fill in that end. The chain recombines TRBV12-1 with TRBJ2-5; 7 bases line up with TRBD1. The germline V gene encodes CDR1 SGHSN and CDR2 HYEKVE. There are 14 residues in the CDR3. The J segment lost 3 bases and the V segment lost 0 bases, leaving 2 bases of the junction unmatched. The CDR3 protein is CASSLPTGQDTQYF. The sequenced CDR3 bases are TGTGCCAGCTCTCTCCCGACAGGGCAAGACACCCAGTAC.

Concerning this clone itself: Genes and germline are mouse. The sequenced fragment ends 1 residue before the CDR3 boundary, so the rest is inferred from the germline J gene. The genes are TRBV26 and TRBJ1-1; TRBD1 might be the D (6 bases). V lost 3 bases and J lost 4, with 9 bases in between. Germline CDR1 KGHPV, CDR2 FQNQEV (reference sequence). The CDR3 is 13 amino acids. The CDR3 loop is CASSLRGGTEVFF. CDR3 bases read: TGTGCCAGCAGTCTAAGGGGGGGCACAGAAGTCTTC.

Sample share makes this clone hyperexpanded. The genes are named according to mouse. The DNA ends 1 residue before the CDR3 does, and the rest of the CDR3 is filled in from the germline J gene. The chain carries TRBV2 and TRBJ2-7, with D perhaps matching TRBD1 (6 bases). This CDR3 region has 12 residues. Germline CDR1 and CDR2: LGHNA and YSYQKL. V was pared by 4 bases and J by 5 bases, with 9 bases between. The chain's CDR3 is CASSPYRDEQYF. The sequenced CDR3 bases are TGTGCCAGCAGCCCTTACAGGGATGAACAGTAC.

Worth noting for this clone: Genes and germline are mouse. The covered CDR3 bases are TGTGCCAGCTCTCTCAGGGGTTCTGGAAATACGCTCTAT. Protein sequence: CASSLRGSGNTLY. The full-length CDR3 reads as CASSLRGSGNTLYF. V usage is TRBV12-1 and J usage is TRBJ1-3; D may be TRBD1 (5 bases). The read ends 1 residue shy of where the CDR3 ends; the end is completed using the germline J gene. The V end was cut by 0 bases, the J end by 0 bases, with 5 bases between. Germline V lookup: CDR1 SGHSN, CDR2 HYEKVE. The CDR3 runs 14 residues.

This clone ranks as large (0.1 to 1%). Gene names refer to mouse genes. The sequenced fragment ends 1 residue before the CDR3 boundary, so the rest is inferred from the germline J gene. The rearrangement joins TRBV20 to TRBJ2-7; D uncertain. V was clipped by 2 bases and J by 0 bases, with 5 bases between them. Germline CDR1 GFQATS, CDR2 STVNSAI. This CDR3 region has 12 residues. The CDR3 reads CGARKSSYEQYF. The sequenced CDR3 bases are TGTGGTGCTAGGAAGAGCTCCTATGAACAGTAC.

This clone has just a few counts. Mouse names are used for the genes. The read ends 1 residue shy of where the CDR3 ends; the end is completed using the germline J gene. The chain combines TRBV26 with TRBJ1-4; D is possibly TRBD1 (5 bases). Looked up from germline, CDR1 is KGHPV and CDR2 is FQNQEV (reference sequence). V lost 4 bases, J lost 0 bases, and 9 bases lay in between. The CDR3 consists of 15 residues. The CDR3 protein is CASSPRQLSNERLFF. The DNA read from the CDR3 is TGTGCCAGCAGTCCCCGACAGCTTTCCAACGAAAGATTATTT.

Comments on this clone: The gene names here belong to mouse. Coverage ceases 1 residue before the CDR3 finishes, and the germline J gene fills in the end. V usage is TRBV13-1 and J usage is TRBJ2-7; 9 bases align to TRBD2. V was clipped by 7 bases and J by 4 bases; unmatched bases: 3. The CDR3 extends over 12 amino acids. Germline CDR1 and CDR2: NSHNY and SYGAGN. Incomplete CDR3 DNA: TGTGCCAGCTCCTGGGGGGGTTATGAACAGTAC. Residues: CASSWGGYEQY. From start to end, the CDR3 is CASSWGGYEQYF.

As for this clone: Germline and genes: mouse. The CDR3 end is not reached by the read, which stops 1 residue before it; the germline J gene fills it in. The chain uses TRBV3 and TRBJ2-1; 10 bases are a match to TRBD2. The CDR3 is made up of 14 amino acids. Germline lookup yields CDR1 SNHLY and CDR2 FYNGKV (reference sequence). The trim removed 2 bases at V and 9 bases at J, leaving 4 bases unmatched. The CDR3 bases that were read are TGTGCCAGCAGCTTAAGGCTGGGGGGGCTTGAGCAGTTC. This codes for CASSLRLGGLEQF. The whole CDR3 is CASSLRLGGLEQFF.

This clone is labeled hyperexpanded. The gene names given are mouse names. The CDR3 end lies 1 residue beyond the end of the read and is filled in from the germline J gene. Within the sample, other DNA sequences also encode this same CDR3. The chain links TRBV12-2 to TRBJ2-1; 8 nucleotides match TRBD2. CDR3 length equals 15 residues. The germline V gene encodes CDR1 SGHLS and CDR2 HYDKME. The V gene end was trimmed by 0 bases and the J gene end by 1 base; junction bases not matched to a gene: 1. This chain's CDR3 is CASSLGGANYAEQFF. The CDR3 DNA, read in part, is TGTGCCAGCTCTCTCGGGGGGGCGAACTATGCTGAGCAGTTC.

As for this clone: Gene names are mouse gene names. The CDR3 end lies 1 residue beyond the end of the read and is filled in from the germline J gene. The chain couples TRBV13-2 to TRBJ2-7; TRBD2 might be the D (7 bases). Germline CDR1 NNHNN, CDR2 SYGAGS (reference sequence). The V and J ends lost 5 bases and 7 bases respectively, with 16 bases between them. There are 13 residues in the CDR3. The CDR3 sequence: CASGRRGAREQYF. Incomplete CDR3 DNA: TGTGCCAGCGGGAGGCGGGGGGCGAGGGAACAGTAC.

As concerns this clone: Any gene name here is a mouse gene name. The CDR3 is cut off 1 residue early in the read; its end comes from the germline J gene. The chain recombines TRBV26 with TRBJ1-2; D is unresolved. Looked up from germline, CDR1 is KGHPV and CDR2 is FQNQEV (reference sequence). This CDR3 contains 13 residues. V was trimmed by 0 bases and J by 2 bases, leaving 4 bases between them. The covered CDR3 bases are TGTGCCAGCAGTCTGTCGCTTAACTCCGACTACACC. Its protein product is CASSLSLNSDYT. The complete CDR3 protein is CASSLSLNSDYTF.

This clone was counted only a few times. The listed genes are named as in mouse. The read falls 1 residue short of the CDR3 end, and the missing part is taken from the germline J gene. The chain employs TRBV13-2 and TRBJ2-7; 11 positions agree with TRBD2. The CDR3 runs 15 residues. Trimming cost V 0 bases and J 6 bases; bases outside gene matches: 5. Germline V gene lookup returns CDR1 NNHNN and CDR2 SYGAGS (reference sequence). The CDR3 loop reads CASGDAGLGGREQYF. CDR3 DNA (partial): TGTGCCAGCGGTGATGCAGGACTGGGGGGTCGTGAACAGTAC.

This clone came up a few times. Genes here carry mouse names. The DNA ends 1 residue before the CDR3 does, and the rest of the CDR3 is filled in from the germline J gene. The V gene is TRBV23, the J gene TRBJ1-4; the D call TRBD1 from the table was never checked on the DNA. The CDR3 runs to 14 residues. The V gene's germline CDR1 is KGHTA and CDR2 FQNQQP. The sequenced part of the CDR3 DNA is TGCTCCAGCAGTAACAGAATTTCCAACGAAAGATTATTT. Translating gives CSSSNRISNERLF. The complete CDR3 reads CSSSNRISNERLFF.

This clone came up a few times. Gene labels here are mouse ones. The read stops 1 residue short of the end of the CDR3; the missing end is completed from the germline J gene. The chain recombines TRBV16 with TRBJ1-4; 7 bases are a match to TRBD1. Germline CDR1 SGHSA, CDR2 FRNQAP. This CDR3 has 13 amino acids. Unmatched junction bases numbered 2, after V lost 8 bases and J lost 2 bases. CDR3 sequence reads: CASRGQSNERLFF. Partial CDR3 DNA: TGTGCAAGCCGGGGACAGTCCAACGAAAGATTATTT.

On this clone: Here the gene names and germline are mouse. Read coverage stops 1 residue before the CDR3 terminus; the germline J gene supplies the remainder. The genes are TRBV31 and TRBJ1-2; 10 positions agree with TRBD1. The CDR3 is 14 amino acids. With V trimmed by 3 bases and J by 2 bases, 3 bases remained unmatched. Germline values: CDR1 GKSSPN, CDR2 SITVG. Partial CDR3 DNA: TGTGCCTGGAGCGAGGGACAGGGGAACTCCGACTACACC. Its translation: CAWSEGQGNSDYT. The full CDR3 sequence reads CAWSEGQGNSDYTF.

In this sample, this clone turned up a few times. Each gene name is a mouse one. The DNA ends 1 residue before the CDR3 does, and the rest of the CDR3 is filled in from the germline J gene. The chain recombines TRBV24 with TRBJ1-5, with D possibly matching TRBD1 (6 bases). V was clipped by 4 bases and J by 0 bases, with 10 bases between them. Looked up from germline, CDR1 is KGHTA and CDR2 is FRNEEI. This CDR3 region has 15 residues. CDR3 bases read: TGTGCCAGCAGTCCGGACAGAGATAACAACCAGGCTCCGCTT. It specifies CASSPDRDNNQAPL. The CDR3 in full is CASSPDRDNNQAPLF.

Turning to this clone: All gene names here are mouse names. The sequenced CDR3 bases are TGTGCCAGCAGTCTGATAGGGAAGGGTCAAAACACCTTGTAC. Protein sequence: CASSLIGKGQNTLY. The whole CDR3 protein is CASSLIGKGQNTLYF. The chain links TRBV26 to TRBJ2-4; no clear D gene. The CDR3 end falls 1 residue outside the read, so it is completed with the germline J gene. The CDR3 consists of 15 residues. V was clipped by 2 bases and J by 1 base, with 10 bases between them. Germline V gives CDR1 KGHPV, CDR2 FQNQEV (reference sequence).

A note on this clone: Here the gene names and germline are mouse. The read ends 1 residue shy of where the CDR3 ends; the end is completed using the germline J gene. This chain links TRBV26 with TRBJ1-3, with a tentative D call TRBD1 (5 bases). V lost 2 bases, J lost 0 bases, and 5 bases lay in between. Germline assignment: CDR1 KGHPV and CDR2 FQNQEV (reference sequence). CDR3 length: 14 amino acids. The CDR3 loop reads CASSLTGSGNTLYF. CDR3 DNA (partial): TGTGCCAGCAGTCTGACAGGTTCTGGAAATACGCTCTAT.

Comments on this clone: The genes are named according to mouse. The read comes to an end 1 residue before the CDR3 does, leaving the germline J gene to fill in the end. The rearrangement uses TRBV1 and TRBJ1-6; D call uncertain. TRBJ1-6 counts as an open reading frame of uncertain function. This CDR3 comprises 15 residues. Germline CDR1 NSQYPW, CDR2 LRSPGD (reference sequence). Trimming took off 0 bases at V and 4 bases at J, with 7 bases between the two ends. The sequenced CDR3 bases are TGCACCTGCAGTGCAGATCATGGATATAATTCGCCCCTCTAC. Protein sequence: CTCSADHGYNSPLY. The entire CDR3 protein is CTCSADHGYNSPLYF.

By sample share, this clone is large. The germline and genes are mouse ones. The CDR3 end is not reached by the read, which stops 1 residue before it; the germline J gene fills it in. The chain couples TRBV13-2 to TRBJ1-3, with 8 positions matching TRBD1. Germline V CDR1 and CDR2: NNHNN, SYGAGS (reference sequence). The V gene end was trimmed by 0 bases and the J gene end by 0 bases; junction bases not matched to a gene: 5. The CDR3 is 17 amino acids. CDR3 DNA, as far as it was read: TGTGCCAGCGGTGATGAGGACAGGGAGGATTCTGGAAATACGCTCTAT. It codes for CASGDEDREDSGNTLY. The entire CDR3 protein reads CASGDEDREDSGNTLYF.